The 3 T cell receptor beta chains below were found in one sample sequenced in a study of cytomegalovirus exposure and HLA in healthy donors. Primers for the PCR totalled 60 Vbeta and 13 Jbeta. Data came from immunoSEQ multiplex PCR; TCRdb stores just in-frame clones and leaves some out. The sample holds 150,000 to 200,000 clones, about 75% seen once. The sequenced sample was PBMCs. The receptors were gathered from a man in his fifties in good health and CMV-seropositive.

The rearrangement joins TRBV15 to TRBJ1-2; 8 nucleotides line up with TRBD1. After removal of 4 bases from V and 4 bases from J, the junction contained 5 bases not matched to a gene. Per germline, CDR1 LNHNV and CDR2 YYDKDF (reference sequence). This CDR3 is 14 amino acids long. CDR3 nucleotides: TGTGCCACCAGCACCGACAGGGGCCCCTATGGCTACACCTTC. Residues: CATSTDRGPYGYTF.

This clone was picked up a small number of times. This rearrangement joins TRBV7-7 to TRBJ2-1, with TRBD1 identical over 10 bases. The V gene's germline CDR1 is SSHAT and CDR2 FNYEAQ (reference sequence). CDR3 length equals 17 residues. V was clipped by 5 bases and J by 6 bases; unmatched bases: 13. CDR3 sequence reads: CASSASPGTGDGNEQFF. Written as DNA, the CDR3 is TGTGCCAGCAGCGCAAGCCCCGGGACAGGGGACGGCAATGAGCAGTTCTTC.

The chain couples TRBV10-3 to TRBJ1-5; D possibly corresponds to TRBD1 (5 bases). This CDR3 is built from 14 residues. V was shortened by 10 bases and J by 2 bases, with 15 bases between the two germline ends. Germline CDR1 reads ENHRY; CDR2 reads SYGVKD. This CDR3 is CATGPRAGNQPQHF. CDR3 DNA sequence: TGTGCCACCGGGCCCAGGGCAGGCAATCAGCCCCAGCATTTT.